This record covers a single T cell receptor (beta chain). The CDR3 spans 16 residues. The germline gives CDR1 SGHAT, CDR2 FQNNGV. The germline V and J ends were trimmed by 0 bases and 6 bases, with 15 bases remaining between them. The data were obtained in a study of blood T cell repertoires in COVID-19. For the study at large: Nucleic acid was either cDNA or gDNA, and it came from T cells, B-cell-depleted T cells, or PBMCs.

As handled by the study authors: Using reference gene primer amplification, nucleated cell counts were estimated. Sequencing used immunoSEQ multiplex PCR; TCRdb keeps in-frame clones, though not all of them. D and trimming were read from the DNA, whereas the V and J calls and clone size are those reported in that table. The sample lists under 200,000 clones, around 85% seen once, with around 0.93% in the top ten. The sequence derives from a man aged 55 to 70 with COVID-19, enrolled during active disease. The sample consisted of peripheral blood. The V call is TRBV11-2, the J call TRBJ2-1; a weak D match, TRBD1 (5 bases). The CDR3 region is CASSLERQGIFNEQFF. DNA for the CDR3: TGTGCCAGCAGCTTAGAGAGGCAGGGAATTTTCAATGAGCAGTTCTTC.